The 31 T cell receptor beta chains in this list originate from one sample, sequenced in a study of read filtering for tumor transcriptome and immune sequencing. This library used roughly 400 ng RNA and molecular barcoded adaptors spanning alpha/delta and beta/gamma chains. TCRdb re-called the reads through MiXCR, storing one row per CDR3 protein. The table includes some 120,000 distinct CDR3 sequences, around 13% detected once. The sample taken for sequencing was a population of CD138-negative cells sorted from bone marrow. Every receptor here comes from a donor over 35 with multiple myeloma.

This clonotype has ten or more counts. The chain employs TRBV10-3 and TRBJ1-1; D not certain. The ends were cut back, 2 bases at V and 6 bases at J, with 7 bases in the middle. There are 12 residues in the CDR3. Germline-derived CDR1 and CDR2 are ENHRY and SYGVKD. In DNA form, the CDR3 reads TGTGCCATCAGTGAGCGCGGGGCTGAAGCTTTCTTT. Translated: CAISERGAEAFF.

This clonotype appeared many times. The chain combines TRBV14 with TRBJ2-2; 8 bases match TRBD2. After removal of 6 bases from V and 6 bases from J, the junction contained 15 bases not matched to a gene. The germline V gene has CDR1 SGHDN and CDR2 FVKESK. The CDR3 runs to 17 residues. The CDR3 sequence is CASSPATGLGWSGELFF. CDR3 nucleotide sequence: TGTGCCAGCAGTCCAGCTACGGGACTAGGGTGGTCCGGGGAGCTGTTTTTT. Looking up the rest from reference TRBV14 and TRBJ2-2 gives the full variable domain: EAGVTQFPSHSVIEKGQTVTLRCDPISGHDNLYWYRRVMGKEIKFLLHFVKESKQDESGMPNNRFLAERTGGTYSTLKVQPAELEDSGVYFCASSPATGLGWSGELFFGEGSRLTVL.

This clonotype was detected only a few times. The rearrangement joins TRBV4-1 to TRBJ2-5, with 9 positions matching TRBD1. CDR3 length equals 17 residues. Trimming cost V 1 base and J 6 bases; bases outside gene matches: 12. CDR1 is MGHRA, CDR2 YSYEKL, per germline. CDR3 protein: CASSQGTNRGRGKTQYF. The CDR3 nucleotides read TGCGCCAGCAGCCAAGGTACCAACAGGGGGCGCGGAAAGACCCAGTACTTC.

In its sample, this clonotype was seen many times. J is TRBJ1-2 and V is TRBV18, with 12 bases lining up with TRBD1. The CDR3 covers 18 residues. CDR1 KGHSH and CDR2 LQKENI come from the germline V gene. V trimming: 3 bases; J trimming: 2 bases; junction bases outside the gene matches: 10. The CDR3 reads CASSPPRDRGRINYGYTF. As DNA, the CDR3 is TGTGCCAGCTCACCGCCCCGGGACAGGGGGCGTATAAACTATGGCTACACCTTC.

In its sample, this clonotype was seen a few times. The V call is TRBV5-6, the J call TRBJ1-1; possibly TRBD1 for D (5 bases). The germline V gene encodes CDR1 SGHDT and CDR2 YYEEEE. The V end lost 3 bases, the J end lost 4 bases, and 19 bases lay between the germline ends. The CDR3 runs 16 residues. The CDR3 spells CASSSPGRDVSTEAFF. Here the CDR3 DNA reads TGTGCCAGCAGCTCCCCCGGCAGGGATGTGAGCACTGAAGCTTTCTTT.

V is TRBV28 and J is TRBJ2-1; 9 nucleotides line up with TRBD2. The CDR3 contains 16 residues. Unmatched junction bases numbered 0, after V lost 0 bases and J lost 0 bases. CDR1 is MDHEN and CDR2 is SYDVKM in the germline V gene. CDR3 nucleotide sequence: TGTGCCAGCAGTTTATGGACTAGCGGCTCCTACAATGAGCAGTTCTTC. Translating gives CASSLWTSGSYNEQFF.

This clonotype came up many times. This chain joins TRBV9 and TRBJ2-1; D is unresolved. Trimming took 0 bases from V and 0 from J, leaving 7 bases between them. The CDR3 extends over 15 amino acids. Germline CDR1 SGDLS, CDR2 YYNGEE. The CDR3 bases are TGTGCCAGCAGCGTAGGAACAGACTCCTACAATGAGCAGTTCTTC. The encoded protein is CASSVGTDSYNEQFF.

This clonotype was found many times. The rearrangement links TRBV11-2 to TRBJ1-4, with 9 positions matching TRBD1. The V gene's germline CDR1 is SGHAT and CDR2 FQNNGV. V was pared by 1 base and J by 5 bases, with 8 bases of the junction left unmatched. The CDR3 extends over 17 amino acids. The CDR3 DNA reads as TGTGCCAGCAGCTTAGGGTACCAAGGACAGGGGAATGAAAAACTGTTTTTT. This translates into CASSLGYQGQGNEKLFF.

This clonotype was found many times. CDR3 in DNA: TGTGCCAGCAGCCTGCAAGGACTAGCGGCAGGGGGCAATGAGCAGTTCTTC. As protein: CASSLQGLAAGGNEQFF. The chain uses TRBV5-6 and TRBJ2-1, with 10 bases matching TRBD2. CDR1 SGHDT and CDR2 YYEEEE come from the germline V gene. V was pared by 4 bases and J by 6 bases, with 13 bases of the junction left unmatched. This CDR3 is built from 17 residues. Full variable domain (outside the CDR3, taken from reference TRBV5-6 and TRBJ2-1): DAGVTQSPTHLIKTRGQQVTLRCSPKSGHDTVSWYQQALGQGPQFIFQYYEEEERQRGNFPDRFSGHQFPNYSSELNVNALLLGDSALYLCASSLQGLAAGGNEQFFGPGTRLTVL.

This clonotype was recorded many times. This chain links TRBV11-3 with TRBJ2-3, with TRBD1 identical over 8 bases. CDR1 SGHNT and CDR2 YENEEA come from the germline V gene. The V and J ends lost 4 bases and 2 bases, in that order; junction bases with no gene match: 5. CDR3 length equals 15 residues. The DNA for the CDR3 is TGTGCCAGCAGCTCCCTCCAGGGGGCCACAGATACGCAGTATTTT. This sequence encodes CASSSLQGATDTQYF.

As concerns this clonotype: A read error may explain this, as a much larger clone is one base away. The chain is built from TRBV28 and TRBJ1-5; D uncertain. V was trimmed by 5 bases and J by 0 bases, leaving 17 bases between them. CDR1 and CDR2 (germline): MDHEN, SYDVKM. The CDR3 is 17 amino acids. CDR3 sequence reads: CASSLRSLLPSNQPQHF. The CDR3 coding sequence is TGTGCCAGCAGTCTTCGGAGTTTACTACCTAGCAATCAGCCCCAGCATTTT.

Ten or more counts support this clonotype. The gene calls are TRBV19 and TRBJ2-1; 8 bases align to TRBD1. Germline-derived CDR1 and CDR2 are LNHDA and SQIVND (reference sequence). V gave up 1 base and J gave up 7 bases; unmatched junction bases: 3. The CDR3 totals 14 residues. CDR3 sequence reads: CASSIGTGRNEQFF. The CDR3 nucleotides read TGTGCCAGTAGTATAGGGACAGGGAGGAATGAGCAGTTCTTC.

There are a few counts of this clonotype. The chain uses TRBV10-3 and TRBJ2-3, with 8 bases lining up with TRBD1. The CDR3 consists of 15 residues. Per germline, CDR1 ENHRY and CDR2 SYGVKD. The ends lost 5 bases at V and 4 bases at J; junction bases unmatched: 8. This CDR3 reads CAISPDRGQPDTQYF. The CDR3 DNA follows: TGTGCCATCAGTCCTGACAGGGGCCAGCCAGATACGCAGTATTTT.

This clonotype was seen ten or more times. The rearrangement uses TRBV12-3 or TRBV12-4 and TRBJ2-2, with TRBD2 matching 7 bases. This CDR3 contains 13 residues. V was clipped by 7 bases and J by 4 bases; unmatched bases: 3. The DNA for the CDR3 is TGTGCCAGCACCCCGGGGGGCACCGGGGAGCTGTTTTTT. Translated, it gives CASTPGGTGELFF.

This clonotype was seen repeatedly, ten times or more. The rearrangement links TRBV10-3 to TRBJ1-4, with 9 bases fitting TRBD1. From germline, CDR1 is ENHRY and CDR2 SYGVKD. The CDR3 covers 14 residues. The J segment lost 8 bases and the V segment lost 4 bases, leaving 5 bases of the junction unmatched. The CDR3 DNA reads as TGTGCCATCAGTGCACAGGGGGCGGAAGAAAAACTGTTTTTT. Translation: CAISAQGAEEKLFF.

This clonotype has ten or more counts. The V and J genes are TRBV6-2 or TRBV6-3 and TRBJ1-5; a possible D gene is TRBD1 (6 bases). The CDR3 is 16 amino acids. Trimming pared 2 bases from V and 5 bases from J, leaving 16 bases between. Germline V gene data show CDR1 as MNHEY and CDR2 as SVGEGT. CDR3 in DNA: TGTGCCAGCAGTTACGAACAGGGTCGGCTTGATCAGCCCCAGCATTTT. This gives the protein CASSYEQGRLDQPQHF.

Of note for this clonotype: The CDR3 end shows no conserved phenylalanine or tryptophan, and so a read error is likely. The DNA is omitted, as the CDR3 cannot be located on it reliably, and the CDR3 follows TCRdb's listing. The chain recombines TRBV29-1 with TRBJ2-1; TRBD1, the table's D call, lacks a check against the DNA. With termini counted, the CDR3 has 14 amino acids. CDR1 and CDR2 (germline): SQVTM, ANQGSEA. This CDR3 reads CSVKGDGTGKTQIC.

This clonotype was observed at least ten times. This chain uses TRBV3-1 with TRBJ2-5, with 9 bases fitting TRBD2. The germline gives CDR1 LGHDT, CDR2 YNNKEL (reference sequence). After removal of 4 bases from V and 5 bases from J, the junction contained 11 bases not matched to a gene. The CDR3 consists of 16 residues. In nucleotides, the CDR3 is TGTGCCAGCAGCCCCCGTGGGCGGGAGGGCCGGGAGACCCAGTACTTC. Amino acids: CASSPRGREGRETQYF.

The gene calls are TRBV6-1 and TRBJ1-5; no clear D. CDR3 size: 15 residues. V shed 4 bases and J shed 4 bases, with 14 bases lying between them. The germline CDR1 and CDR2 sequences are MNHNS and SASEGT. Here the CDR3 DNA reads TGTGCCAGCAGTGGGAATTTGGGAGGGAATCAGCCCCAGCATTTT. The encoded protein is CASSGNLGGNQPQHF.

This clonotype was counted many times. V is TRBV20-1 and J is TRBJ2-7; TRBD2 matches at 7 bases. J lost 3 bases, V lost 6 bases, and 5 bases had no gene match. Germline CDR1 DFQATT, CDR2 SNEGSKA (reference sequence). This CDR3 contains 12 residues. The CDR3 sequence is CSAVGGGYEQYF. The CDR3 bases are TGCAGTGCAGTGGGGGGGGGCTACGAGCAGTACTTC.

This clonotype was detected ten times or more. The chain has TRBV10-3 and TRBJ1-2, with D possibly matching TRBD1 (6 bases). V lost 7 bases, J lost 3 bases, and 15 bases lay in between. Looked up from germline, CDR1 is ENHRY and CDR2 is SYGVKD. The CDR3 covers 14 residues. The CDR3 protein is CAITGSGTHYGYTF. As DNA, the CDR3 is TGTGCCATCACTGGATCCGGGACACACTATGGCTACACCTTC.

There are many counts of this clonotype. The rearrangement uses TRBV19 and TRBJ1-5; no clear D. Germline-derived CDR1 and CDR2 are LNHDA and SQIVND (reference sequence). The CDR3 spans 16 residues. V was clipped by 4 bases and J by 1 base, with 14 bases between them. CDR3 sequence reads: CASSTGPATSNQPQHF. In DNA form, the CDR3 reads TGTGCCAGTAGTACCGGACCGGCGACGAGCAATCAGCCCCAGCATTTT.

This clonotype was counted at least ten times. The chain is built from TRBV20-1 and TRBJ1-1; the D is unclear. The germline V gene encodes CDR1 DFQATT and CDR2 SNEGSKA (reference sequence). The V end was cut by 1 base, the J end by 1 base, with 10 bases between. CDR3 length equals 14 residues. The CDR3 protein is CSARGNVGNTEAFF. The CDR3 DNA reads TGCAGTGCTAGAGGGAACGTGGGGAACACTGAAGCTTTCTTT.

This clonotype was seen at least ten times. The J gene is TRBJ2-5, the V gene TRBV12-5, with 11 nucleotides matching TRBD1. There are 16 residues in the CDR3. Germline CDR1 is LGHNT and CDR2 is FRNRAP. The V and J ends lost 1 base and 5 bases, in that order; junction bases with no gene match: 6. The DNA for the CDR3 is TGTGCTAGTGGTTTGGCCGGGACAGGGGGAGCGGAGACCCAGTACTTC. Its protein is CASGLAGTGGAETQYF.

At least ten counts were recorded for this clonotype. V gene TRBV3-1 combines with J gene TRBJ1-5; possibly TRBD1 for D (5 bases). The CDR3 sequence is 13 residues long. Per the germline V gene, CDR1 is LGHDT and CDR2 is YNNKEL (reference sequence). The V end lost 4 bases, the J end lost 6 bases, and 10 bases lay between the germline ends. The CDR3, as DNA: TGTGCCAGCAGCCGGGGCCGGGGTCAGCCCCAGCATTTT. Translated, it gives CASSRGRGQPQHF.

This clonotype was counted at least ten times. This rearrangement joins TRBV29-1 to TRBJ2-1; D may match TRBD1 or TRBD2 (5 bases each). Germline lookup yields CDR1 SQVTM and CDR2 ANQGSEA. The CDR3 extends over 11 amino acids. Between the trimmed V and J ends, which lost 8 bases and 4 bases, there was a span of 9 bases. The CDR3 nucleotides are TGCAGCACGGGACCGTACAATGAGCAGTTCTTC. This encodes CSTGPYNEQFF.

This clonotype appeared many times. V gene TRBV29-1 combines with J gene TRBJ2-1; D unclear. Trimming removed 4 bases at V and 0 bases at J, with 7 bases between. CDR1 and CDR2 (germline): SQVTM, ANQGSEA. CDR3 length: 13 amino acids. Written as DNA, the CDR3 is TGCAGCGTTGCCTTACCCTCCTACAATGAGCAGTTCTTC. Its translation: CSVALPSYNEQFF.

For this clonotype: Given a much more abundant clone one base away, this may be a read error. The chain uses TRBV7-2 and TRBJ2-3; the match to TRBD2 covers 8 bases. The germline V gene encodes CDR1 SGHTA and CDR2 FQGNSA. CDR3 length: 17 amino acids. Trimming at V came to 6 bases and at J to 1 base, leaving 12 bases not matched to a gene. The CDR3 DNA is TGTGCCAGCAGTCATGGCGCAGGAGCGGGAGGCACAGATACGCAGTATTTT. It encodes CASSHGAGAGGTDTQYF. Full variable domain (missing parts from reference TRBV7-2 and TRBJ2-3): GAGVSQSPSNKVTEKGKDVELRCDPISGHTALYWYRQSLGQGLEFLIYFQGNSAPDKSGLPSDRFSAERTGGSVSTLTIQRTQQEDSAVYLCASSHGAGAGGTDTQYFGPGTRLTVL.

Many counts were recorded for this clonotype. The CDR3 nucleotides are TGTGCCAGCAGCTCCACCCGACAGGGTTCTGAAAAACTGTTTTTT. Translating gives CASSSTRQGSEKLFF. The chain is built from TRBV6-5 and TRBJ1-4, with 7 nucleotides matching TRBD1. The germline V gene encodes CDR1 MNHEY and CDR2 SVGAGI. V was clipped by 6 bases and J by 7 bases; unmatched bases: 11. This CDR3 has 15 amino acids.

For this clonotype: Here the CDR3 omits its conserved ending phenylalanine or tryptophan, so a read error is the likely source. CDR3 DNA: TGTGCCACGGCCTGGACGAGGAACACCGGGGAGCTGTTTTCT. This gives the protein CATAWTRNTGELFS. The chain combines TRBV6-1 with TRBJ2-2; no definite D call. Looked up from germline, CDR1 is MNHNS and CDR2 is SASEGT. This CDR3 has 14 residues. V gave up 10 bases and J gave up 1 base, with 13 bases separating them.

As concerns this clonotype: One end of the junction is discordant with germline, which a read error may explain. CDR3 protein: CAGSQETHWGYEQYF. The CDR3 bases are TGTGCCGGCAGCCAAGAAACCCACTGGGGGTACGAGCAGTACTTC. The chain is built from TRBV28 and TRBJ2-7, with D perhaps TRBD1 or TRBD2 (5 bases each). CDR3 length equals 15 residues. Germline V lookup: CDR1 MDHEN, CDR2 SYDVKM. The whole variable domain, filled in from reference TRBV28 and TRBJ2-7, reads DVKVTQSSRYLVKRTGEKVFLECVQDMDHENMFWYRQDPGLGLRLIYFSYDVKMKEKGDIPEGYSVSREKKERFSLILESASTNQTSMYLCAGSQETHWGYEQYFGPGTRLTVT.